A single count supports the clone carrying this TCR beta chain. What it recognizes is unknown. V trimming: 5 bases; J trimming: 1 base; junction bases outside the gene matches: 8. Looked up from germline, CDR1 is MGHRA and CDR2 is YSYEKL. This CDR3 is built from 18 residues. The donors comprised healthy bone marrow donors. Primers included in the PCR were 60 Vbeta and 13 Jbeta primers. Per the study methods: Roughly 11 million of the 60 million to 90 million unique TCR beta chains counted in a later analysis were shared. The data were produced by immunoSEQ multiplex PCR, yet TCRdb's version contains in-frame clones alone and is incomplete. Clonal size and the V and J genes are those of that table, whereas D and trimming came from the DNA. The sample gives some 200,000 clones, roughly 80% of which show up once; 2% to 3% is in the top ten. The data are from a study of cytomegalovirus exposure and HLA in healthy donors. Broader study findings: Among TCR beta chains of equal frequency, HLA-associated ones were more clonally expanded in a later analysis.

The sequence came from a woman aged 50 to 60 in good health and CMV-seropositive. Input material: PBMCs. The chain employs TRBV4-1 and TRBJ2-1; TRBD2 matches at 13 bases. CDR3 bases: TGCGCCAGCAGCTTCCGACTAGCGGGGGGCCCTTCCTACAATGAGCAGTTCTTC. Protein product: CASSFRLAGGPSYNEQFF.